This T cell receptor (beta chain) came from a study of regulatory T cells in long-lasting Graves disease (dated by TCRdb to the early 2020s). As for the study more broadly: Patients with newly diagnosed Graves' disease had been on antithyroid drugs for under 3 months. The study was conducted in China and was registered as a clinical trial. Peripheral blood TCR sequencing and RNA sequencing compared persistent Graves' disease patients with newly diagnosed Graves' disease patients. A total of roughly 35 samples underwent TCR sequencing: around 13 from persistent and roughly 20 from newly diagnosed Graves' disease patients.

The full study reports these points: Patients with persistent disease shared more public clonotypes (under 3,000) than newly diagnosed patients did (around 1,000). Preferential use of TRBV28, TRBJ1-2 and TRBJ2-5 was observed in persistent disease, whereas TRBV20-1 and TRBJ2-1 were favored in newly diagnosed disease. The authors acknowledged the small sample size as a limitation that may reduce accuracy. Compared with newly diagnosed patients, patients with persistent Graves' disease had lower TCR Shannon entropy and fewer highly expanded clones, which suggests clonal expansion. Because the primary lesion, thyroid tissue, could not be accessed, the study looked at peripheral blood alone. Sequencing and analysis were restricted to the TCR beta chain.

The sample's time point label is to be understood as: newly diagnosed GD, antithyroid drugs for less than 3 months. For both TCR sequencing and RNA sequencing, RNA was extracted from PBMCs using TRIzol. The diagnosis of Graves' disease followed American Thyroid Association guidelines. The patients came from an endocrinology department in Xi'an, China. From each patient, around 9 milliliters of peripheral blood was collected into an EDTA anticoagulant tube. Ficoll Paque Plus density gradient separation was used to isolate PBMCs, and no additional T cell sorting was done. An Agilent 2100 Bioanalyzer and agarose gel were used to check RNA quality, and a NanoDrop 2000 was used to measure RNA concentration. The cysteine opens and the phenylalanine closes a CDR3 of 15 amino acids. Only the CDR3 DNA is retained, 45 bases long and in frame from the first base. For this chain, trimming is 3 bases at the V end and 2 bases at the J end, and the number of junction bases without a gene match is 3.

The library came from multiplex PCR. The sequencer listed for this sample is Illumina HiSeq 4000. To build TCR beta libraries, CDR3 regions were amplified by Arm-PCR using iRepertoire HTBI primers. Gel purification was performed on PCR products prior to sequencing. The original methods were these. Across samples, 62 TRBV and 14 TRBJ segments were identified and used for gene usage analysis of CDR3 amino acid clonotypes. COPE and FqMerger were used to merge the filtered high-quality paired reads into contigs. Contigs were aligned with BLAST to IMGT TRBV, TRBD and TRBJ reference genes, and CDR3 was defined per IMGT. Highly expanded clones were defined as clonotypes with a frequency above 0.1%. Repertoire diversity was measured by Shannon entropy, and V-J evenness by the Gini coefficient. Public clonotypes were defined as clonotypes shared by more than one individual. TCRdb applied fastp at Q25 and MiXCR to the public reads, then kept only in-frame beta chains. Each entry merges the rows of one CDR3 protein and shows their most common DNA and genes. In this record, the V and J calls reflect TCRdb's handling and not the investigators' own analysis. The sample has about 610,000 distinct CDR3 sequences on record, roughly a sixth of them singletons. The ten largest clones represent more than 10% of the sample.

In this sample, this clonotype turned up many times. Its antigen specificity is not known. Base quality data are lacking; no much larger clone is found one base away. Another study also made use of these data, one on T cells in Graves' hyperthyroidism and ophthalmopathy. Per the second study: A patient counted as having stable Graves' hyperthyroidism if no progression to ophthalmopathy occurred over 18 months of follow-up. The hyperthyroidism patients were between 18 and 65 years old and newly diagnosed, with a disease duration of less than 2 months. The study excluded patients with uncontrolled infections, other autoimmune diseases, pregnancy or lactation. Diagnoses were established on the basis of clinical symptoms, serum thyroxine and TRAb, thyroid ultrasound, and orbital computed tomography. The first round of RT-PCR for the TCR CDR3 was performed with the HTBI primer set and the Qiagen OneStep RT-PCR kit. Blood samples also contained most of the expanded thyroid clonotypes (frequency above 0.001), which suggests that blood repertoires may reflect thyroid immune responses. Ophthalmopathy was separated from stable hyperthyroidism by a 13 V-J signature model, with about 86% sensitivity and 81% to 82% specificity obtained in cross-validation and 80%/75% obtained in testing. In validation, the model predicted progression to ophthalmopathy a median of roughly 6.5 months before onset, with about 64% sensitivity and about 72% specificity. To identify distinguishing TCR V-J signatures, a discovery cohort of about 100 patients was used, comprising 40 to 45 with Graves' ophthalmopathy and 55 to 65 with stable Graves' hyperthyroidism. Whether ophthalmopathy could be predicted prospectively was tested in an independent validation cohort made up of fewer than 20 hyperthyroidism patients plus 17 patients who later progressed to ophthalmopathy. For training and testing, the approximately 97 patients in the discovery cohort were randomly divided in a 7:3 ratio. In more than 5 Graves' hyperthyroidism patients, the study also compared T-cell repertoires from thyroid tissue with T-cell repertoires from blood. After sampling, hyperthyroidism patients received methimazole starting at 30 mg daily, and ophthalmopathy patients received high-dose intravenous methylprednisolone. A second multiplex PCR round built the libraries, followed by size selection and purification. Paired-end sequencing of the libraries was performed with 100 bp reads on an Illumina HiSeq2000. SOAPnuke was used to process the raw data, removing reads that contained adapters or uncalled bases, had a mean Phred below 15, or lacked an exact match to the constant primer or identifier. COPE v1.2.5 was used to merge high-quality paired reads, and clonotypes were defined as unique nucleotide sequences. MiTCR v1.1 was used to align clonotypes to the IMGT TRBV, TRBD and TRBJ reference segments. Only V-J combinations with frequency above 0.0001, covering roughly 99% of repertoires, were analysed. The TCS score was defined as the ratio of F50 (clonal expansion) to E x V (chaos), calculated using BLOSUM62-based TCRdist between CDR3 peptides within each V-J. Welch's t-statistics and random forest reduced some 510 V-J features to 13, which were used in a naive Bayes classifier (R e1071). Sample size was not statistically predetermined, and investigators were not blinded to group allocation. According to the paper, TCR Vbeta CDR3 sequencing was carried out on roughly 130 peripheral blood samples, which came from fewer than 50 ophthalmopathy, 75 or so hyperthyroidism and roughly 17 progressor patients.

Sample: peripheral blood mononuclear cells (PBMCs), taken at new diagnosis, from a patient treated with antithyroid drugs. This sequence uses TRBV12-3 or TRBV12-4 and TRBJ2-5, with 10 junctional bases fitting TRBD2. The sequence derives from a man aged 18 to 30 with Graves disease. Donor details come from another sample of the same person, matched by shared clones. The nucleotide sequence reads TGTGCCAGCAGTTTCACTAGCGGGAAGCAAGAGACCCAGTACTTC. This yields the protein CASSFTSGKQETQYF.